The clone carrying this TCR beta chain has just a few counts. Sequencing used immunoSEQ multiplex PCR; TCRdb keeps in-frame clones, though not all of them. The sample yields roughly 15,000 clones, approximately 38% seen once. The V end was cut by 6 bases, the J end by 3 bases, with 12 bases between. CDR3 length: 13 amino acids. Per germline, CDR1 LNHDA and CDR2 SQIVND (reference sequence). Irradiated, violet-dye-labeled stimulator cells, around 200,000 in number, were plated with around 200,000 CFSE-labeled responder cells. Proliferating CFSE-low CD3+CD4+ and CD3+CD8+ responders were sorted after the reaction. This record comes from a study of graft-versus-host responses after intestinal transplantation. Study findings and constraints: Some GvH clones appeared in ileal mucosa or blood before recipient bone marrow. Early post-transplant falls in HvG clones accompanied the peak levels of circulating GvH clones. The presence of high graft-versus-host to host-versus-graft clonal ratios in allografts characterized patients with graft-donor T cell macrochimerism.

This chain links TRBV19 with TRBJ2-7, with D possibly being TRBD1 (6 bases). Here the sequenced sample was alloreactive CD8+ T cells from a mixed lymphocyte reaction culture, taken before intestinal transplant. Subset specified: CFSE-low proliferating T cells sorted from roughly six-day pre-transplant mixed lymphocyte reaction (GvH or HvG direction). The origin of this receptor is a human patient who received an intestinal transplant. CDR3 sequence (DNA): TGTGCCAGTAGCACACAGGGCAACTACGAGCAGTACTTC. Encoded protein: CASSTQGNYEQYF.